Each of the 8 T cell receptor beta chains below was sequenced from the same sample in a study of a mutant IDH1 vaccine in newly diagnosed glioma (dated by TCRdb to the early 2020s). The library was obtained by the immunoSEQ multiplex PCR assay. This immuneACCESS table, as held by TCRdb, lists in-frame sequences with V and J called but not all clones. Of the missing ones, under half trace to an unresolved V gene in checked studies; the others have no known cause. For this sample the table gives roughly 99,000 clones, of which 80% to 90% were detected only once. Of the sample, under 0.65% falls within the top ten clones. In light of the paper, this sample's time point label describes: baseline, week 1 (first vaccination visit). In the paper's terms, the treatment or condition label means: pre-vaccination baseline after standard-of-care therapy. The material was PBMCs, obtained from a glioma patient treated with radiotherapy, temozolomide or both. Receptors originate from a woman between 45 and 60 years old with glioma.

CDR3 loop: CASSPDRGSGNTIYF. The CDR3 DNA is TGTGCCAGCAGCCCAGACAGGGGCTCTGGAAACACCATATATTTT. The chain is built from TRBV5-5 and TRBJ1-3; 8 nucleotides match TRBD1. CDR3 length equals 15 residues. The V gene's germline CDR1 is SGHKS and CDR2 YYEKEE (reference sequence). Trimming cost V 4 bases and J 0 bases; bases outside gene matches: 3.

V gene TRBV10-2 combines with J gene TRBJ2-7, with D tentatively TRBD1 (5 bases). Germline CDR1 WSHSY, CDR2 SAAADI. The CDR3 contains 13 residues. The V gene lost 5 bases and the J gene lost 2 bases, with 10 bases spanning the gap. The CDR3 loop reads CASSHRTTYEQYF. The CDR3 nucleotides read TGCGCCAGCAGTCACAGGACGACCTACGAGCAGTACTTC.

This chain joins TRBV7-8 and TRBJ1-3; possible D gene TRBD1, 5 bases. This CDR3 comprises 15 residues. Germline V gene lookup returns CDR1 SGHVS and CDR2 FQNEAQ. V shed 1 base and J shed 3 bases, with 10 bases lying between them. Here the CDR3 reads CASSLGGTGGNTIYF. The CDR3 bases are TGTGCCAGCAGCTTAGGAGGGACCGGTGGAAACACCATATATTTT.

Concerning this clone: One end of the junction varies from germline; a read error may be responsible. The chain employs TRBV7-3 and TRBJ2-5, with TRBD2 matching over 7 bases. Germline V gene sequence: CDR1 SGHTA, CDR2 FQGTGA. The CDR3 length is 15 residues. The CDR3 loop reads CASSLTGGRGETQYF. The CDR3 DNA is TGTGCCAGCAGTTTAACGGGAGGCCGGGGGGAGACCCAGTACTTC.

The chain combines TRBV28 with TRBJ1-2; 9 nucleotides align to TRBD1. The CDR3 sequence is 13 residues long. Losses at the gene ends were 4 bases for V and 6 bases for J; bases not matched to a gene: 3. Germline lookup yields CDR1 MDHEN and CDR2 SYDVKM. The CDR3 DNA reads as TGTGCCAGCAGTTCCCGGGACAGGGATGGCTACACCTTC. Its protein is CASSSRDRDGYTF.

The chain has TRBV7-9 and TRBJ2-7; perhaps TRBD2 as D (6 bases). This CDR3 is built from 12 residues. The ends were cut back, 5 bases at V and 4 bases at J, with 9 bases in the middle. CDR1 is SEHNR, CDR2 FQNEAQ, per germline (reference sequence). CDR3 DNA sequence: TGTGCCAGCAGCCACGGGAGTTACGAGCAGTACTTC. Translation gives CASSHGSYEQYF.

The chain has TRBV9 and TRBJ2-7, with D possibly being TRBD2 (5 bases). V dropped 0 bases and J dropped 2 bases, with 12 bases sitting between them. Germline V gene sequence: CDR1 SGDLS, CDR2 YYNGEE. CDR3 length: 15 amino acids. The CDR3 sequence: CASSVGSGNTYEQYF. The CDR3 DNA reads TGTGCCAGCAGCGTAGGATCCGGGAACACCTACGAGCAGTACTTC.

The chain carries TRBV7-2 and TRBJ2-1; D not certain. The CDR3 contains 15 residues. V gave up 0 bases and J gave up 4 bases, with 10 bases separating them. In germline, CDR1 is SGHTA, CDR2 FQGNSA. Written as DNA, the CDR3 is TGTGCCAGCAGCTTAGCCCCTGACCATTACAATGAGCAGTTCTTC. Translation gives CASSLAPDHYNEQFF.